These 21 T cell receptor beta chains originate from one sample sequenced in a study of PD-1 blockade in classical Hodgkin lymphoma. Autologous stem cell transplantation was followed by relapse in every patient, and brentuximab vedotin exposure varied. The assay was immunoSEQ multiplex PCR, and TCRdb's table has in-frame clones only and misses some. In the table there are about 41,000 clones, approximately 86% of which are singletons. Sequences were derived from peripheral blood mononuclear cells (PBMCs), sampled before the second cycle of nivolumab. Receptor source: a human donor with classical Hodgkin lymphoma.

This chain links TRBV4-1 with TRBJ2-2, with D unclear. The germline CDR1 and CDR2 sequences are MGHRA and YSYEKL. The CDR3 has 17 residues. Trimming removed 0 bases from V and 5 bases from J, with 16 bases in between. The CDR3 region is CASSQDSQALLTGELFF. The CDR3 bases are TGCGCCAGCAGCCAAGACAGTCAGGCCCTCCTTACCGGGGAGCTGTTTTTT.

The rearrangement uses TRBV6-6 and TRBJ2-1, with no clear D. The CDR3 has 14 residues. Per the germline V gene, CDR1 is MNHNY and CDR2 is SVGAGI (reference sequence). V lost 6 bases to trimming and J lost 4 bases, with 13 bases between them. CDR3 region: CASSPIGRYNEQFF. CDR3 sequence (DNA): TGTGCCAGCAGCCCTATAGGGCGGTACAATGAGCAGTTCTTC.

This chain joins TRBV19 and TRBJ1-1; D is ambiguous. The V end lost 3 bases, the J end lost 0 bases, and 8 bases lay between the germline ends. Per the germline V gene, CDR1 is LNHDA and CDR2 is SQIVND (reference sequence). The length of the CDR3 is 14 residues. CDR3 nucleotides: TGTGCCAGTAGTATCTCGGACTTGAACACTGAAGCTTTCTTT. Translation: CASSISDLNTEAFF.

The chain couples TRBV28 to TRBJ2-1; D unresolved. V was trimmed by 8 bases and J by 12 bases, leaving 14 bases between them. Germline CDR1 reads MDHEN; CDR2 reads SYDVKM. The CDR3 runs 11 residues. In DNA, the CDR3 is TGTGCCAGCTCCCCTCGCCGAGGGCAGTTCTTC. Translating gives CASSPRRGQFF.

The count of this clone is one. The chain couples TRBV19 to TRBJ2-7; D is perhaps TRBD2 (6 bases). CDR1 and CDR2 (germline): LNHDA, SQIVND (reference sequence). The CDR3 has 14 amino acids. V dropped 6 bases and J dropped 0 bases, with 12 bases sitting between them. Here the CDR3 DNA reads TGTGCCAGTAGCCAGCGGGCGAGCTCCTACGAGCAGTACTTC. Its translation is CASSQRASSYEQYF.

The chain uses TRBV29-1 and TRBJ1-1; D is unresolved. Germline loops: CDR1 SQVTM, CDR2 ANQGSEA. The CDR3 has 11 residues. Trimming pared 5 bases from V and 1 base from J, leaving 5 bases between. For the CDR3, the DNA is TGCAGCGTTCGGAGGAACACTGAAGCTTTCTTT. Its protein product is CSVRRNTEAFF.

The gene calls are TRBV27 and TRBJ1-2; 7 bases are a match to TRBD1. The CDR3 has 16 amino acids. With 5 bases clipped from V and 3 bases from J, the junction kept 12 bases outside the gene matches. From germline, CDR1 is MNHEY and CDR2 SMNVEV (reference sequence). The CDR3 DNA sequence: TGTGCCAGCAGTAGGGGAACTTATGACAGGGACTATGGCTACACCTTC. It yields the protein CASSRGTYDRDYGYTF.

The V gene is TRBV28, the J gene TRBJ2-7; maybe TRBD1 (6 bases). CDR1 is MDHEN, CDR2 SYDVKM, per germline. Trimming took off 2 bases at V and 7 bases at J, with 9 bases between the two ends. The CDR3 totals 12 residues. The DNA for the CDR3 is TGTGCCAGCAGTTTAGACAGGAGGGAGCAGTACTTC. It encodes CASSLDRREQYF.

This clone has a single count. The chain couples TRBV28 to TRBJ2-1, with TRBD2 matching 7 bases. Germline-derived CDR1 and CDR2 are MDHEN and SYDVKM. This CDR3 contains 16 residues. Trimming removed 3 bases from V and 0 bases from J; junction bases left unmatched: 5. Here the CDR3 reads CASSFDSGRSYNEQFF. CDR3 nucleotide sequence: TGTGCCAGCAGTTTTGATAGCGGGCGCTCCTACAATGAGCAGTTCTTC. The full variable domain, completed using reference TRBV28 and TRBJ2-1, is DVKVTQSSRYLVKRTGEKVFLECVQDMDHENMFWYRQDPGLGLRLIYFSYDVKMKEKGDIPEGYSVSREKKERFSLILESASTNQTSMYLCASSFDSGRSYNEQFFGPGTRLTVL.

The V call is TRBV9, the J call TRBJ1-2; TRBD1 matches at 10 bases. Germline CDR1 SGDLS, CDR2 YYNGEE. CDR3 length: 16 residues. Unmatched junction bases numbered 10, after V lost 0 bases and J lost 8 bases. The CDR3 is CASSVVTGGPTKGYTF. The CDR3, as DNA: TGTGCCAGCAGCGTAGTGACAGGGGGCCCGACGAAGGGCTACACCTTC.

This clone was seen a handful of times. J is TRBJ1-4 and V is TRBV9; 7 nucleotides match TRBD1. The junction had 10 bases not matched to a gene; V was cut back by 3 bases and J by 5 bases. The CDR3 is 16 residues long. Germline values: CDR1 SGDLS, CDR2 YYNGEE. The CDR3 coding sequence is TGTGCCAGCAGCGGACTACCCGGGACAGTCAATGAAAAACTGTTTTTT. Translation gives CASSGLPGTVNEKLFF.

CDR3: CASSLSGSGTGELFF. CDR3 coding DNA: TGTGCCAGCAGCTTAAGCGGGTCGGGCACCGGGGAGCTGTTTTTT. The chain joins TRBV7-3 to TRBJ2-2, with D possibly matching TRBD2 (5 bases). CDR1 is SGHTA and CDR2 is FQGTGA in the germline V gene. Trimming cost V 1 base and J 4 bases, with 10 bases left between them. The CDR3 runs to 15 residues. Looking up the rest from reference TRBV7-3 and TRBJ2-2 gives the full variable domain: GAGVSQTPSNKVTEKGKYVELRCDPISGHTALYWYRQSLGQGPEFLIYFQGTGAADDSGLPNDRFFAVRPEGSVSTLKIQRTERGDSAVYLCASSLSGSGTGELFFGEGSRLTVL.

The chain combines TRBV11-2 with TRBJ2-3, with D unclear. The germline V gene has CDR1 SGHAT and CDR2 FQNNGV. This CDR3 is 14 amino acids long. The V end lost 5 bases, the J end lost 4 bases, and 13 bases lay between the germline ends. For the CDR3, the DNA is TGTGCCAGCAGCAAAAGGACCGAGGCAGATACGCAGTATTTT. As protein: CASSKRTEADTQYF. Using reference TRBV11-2 and TRBJ2-3 for the parts outside the CDR3, the full variable domain is EAGVAQSPRYKIIEKRQSVAFWCNPISGHATLYWYQQILGQGPKLLIQFQNNGVVDDSQLPKDRFSAERLKGVDSTLKIQPAKLEDSAVYLCASSKRTEADTQYFGPGTRLTVL.

This chain connects TRBV7-3 to TRBJ2-5; 12 positions agree with TRBD2. Germline V gene data show CDR1 as SGHTA and CDR2 as FQGTGA. This CDR3 has 14 amino acids. The trim removed 5 bases at V and 5 bases at J, leaving 3 bases unmatched. The CDR3 loop is CASSLAGGRETQYF. CDR3 DNA: TGTGCCAGCAGCCTAGCGGGGGGGCGTGAGACCCAGTACTTC.

The CDR3 spells CASSINTGAIGGYTF. CDR3 nucleotides: TGTGCCAGTAGTATAAATACCGGGGCCATAGGCGGCTACACCTTC. The chain employs TRBV19 and TRBJ1-2; a weak D match, TRBD1 (5 bases). The length of the CDR3 is 15 residues. Trimming removed 2 bases at V and 8 bases at J, with 18 bases between. CDR1 LNHDA and CDR2 SQIVND come from the germline V gene (reference sequence).

This sequence joins TRBV27 and TRBJ2-7, with 10 bases fitting TRBD2. J was trimmed by 4 bases and V by 5 bases; bases with no gene match: 5. This CDR3 has 14 residues. CDR1 and CDR2 from the germline V gene are MNHEY and SMNVEV (reference sequence). As DNA, the CDR3 is TGTGCCAGCAGTCTCCGGACTAGCGGATACGAGCAGTACTTC. Translation: CASSLRTSGYEQYF.

J is TRBJ2-2 and V is TRBV5-4; D is ambiguous. V gave up 4 bases and J gave up 4 bases, with 17 bases separating them. The CDR3 is made up of 16 amino acids. Germline assignment: CDR1 SGHNT and CDR2 YYREEE (reference sequence). CDR3 sequence reads: CASSLPRLVGTGELFF. The CDR3 region has the DNA TGTGCCAGCAGCCTGCCAAGACTCGTGGGCACCGGGGAGCTGTTTTTT.

This chain uses TRBV27 with TRBJ2-3; D is possibly TRBD1 or TRBD2 (5 bases each). Trimming cost V 3 bases and J 5 bases, with 18 bases left between them. Germline CDR1 MNHEY, CDR2 SMNVEV (reference sequence). The CDR3 is made up of 16 amino acids. CDR3 nucleotides: TGTGCCAGCAGTTTGGGGGTCGGGGAAGATAAAGATACGCAGTATTTT. This codes for CASSLGVGEDKDTQYF.

DNA for the CDR3: TGTGCCAGCAGCTTATTAGGGGGAGCGAACACCGGGGAGCTGTTTTTT. Translated, it gives CASSLLGGANTGELFF. The rearrangement joins TRBV5-6 to TRBJ2-2; tentatively, D is TRBD1 (6 bases). CDR3 size: 16 residues. Germline V gene data show CDR1 as SGHDT and CDR2 as YYEEEE. V was trimmed by 2 bases and J by 0 bases, leaving 11 bases between them.

The chain employs TRBV19 and TRBJ2-6; 7 bases align to TRBD1. This CDR3 is built from 14 residues. V was clipped by 10 bases and J by 2 bases; unmatched bases: 5. Looked up from germline, CDR1 is LNHDA and CDR2 is SQIVND (reference sequence). Written as DNA, the CDR3 is TGTGCCACACGAGACAGGGCTGGGGCCAACGTCCTGACTTTC. Residues: CATRDRAGANVLTF.

The V call is TRBV6-6, the J call TRBJ2-5; D is ambiguous. The germline CDR1 and CDR2 sequences are MNHNY and SVGAGI (reference sequence). This CDR3 spans 12 amino acids. Trimming took off 0 bases at V and 11 bases at J, with 10 bases between the two ends. In DNA form, the CDR3 reads TGTGCCAGCAGTTACTCCTCCCTGGAGCAGTACTTC. Translation gives CASSYSSLEQYF.